The following is a T cell receptor beta chain sequence with its context. This CDR3 is also generated by other DNA sequences in the sample. Terminally differentiated effector memory CD45RA+ cells were excluded from the naive CD8 cells, which were CD45RO-negative and positively selected for CCR7. The sample belongs to a study of shared clonotypes between healthy human individuals. Sequencing was performed with immunoSEQ multiplex PCR; in TCRdb, only in-frame clones are kept and a portion is missing. Of under 2,000,000 clones in the sample, just under 95% are singletons; the top ten hold approximately 1%. Sequencing was carried out using naive CD8+ T cells sorted from blood. The receptor's source is a man younger than 30 in good health.

CDR3 region: CASSVGVTNYGYTF. The CDR3 DNA sequence: TGTGCCAGCAGCGTTGGAGTAACTAACTATGGCTACACCTTC. The chain employs TRBV9 and TRBJ1-2; D not certain. The CDR3 consists of 14 residues. CDR1 is SGDLS and CDR2 is YYNGEE in the germline V gene. V dropped 2 bases and J dropped 0 bases, with 8 bases sitting between them.